This passage covers 27 T cell receptor beta chains from one sample sequenced in a study of vaccination effects on CD4 cells after COVID-19. ViraFEST expansion of antigen-specific CD4+ T cells with viral peptide pools preceded sequencing. After roughly ten days in culture, the CD4+ T cells were isolated. The healthy vaccine recipients, who had no prior SARS-CoV-2 infection, showed negative nucleocapsid antibodies. Assay used: immunoSEQ multiplex PCR; TCRdb lists only in-frame clones, some missing. The sample lists about 65,000 clones, 76% occurring once. These receptors lack a known antigen. Sequencing was performed on CD4+ T cells from PBMCs cultured with HCoV-NL63 spike peptides, taken before COVID-19 vaccination. These receptors originate from a human donor who received a COVID-19 vaccine.

V is TRBV7-2 and J is TRBJ1-1; TRBD1 is a possible D gene (6 bases). Germline V gene lookup returns CDR1 SGHTA and CDR2 FQGNSA. The CDR3 runs 12 residues. The V gene lost 8 bases and the J gene lost 7 bases, with 14 bases spanning the gap. The CDR3, as DNA: TGTGCCAGCGGATTACAGGGTTTTGAAGCTTTCTTT. Amino acid sequence: CASGLQGFEAFF.

The J gene is TRBJ2-7, the V gene TRBV18; no clear D. V was clipped by 6 bases and J by 0 bases, with 9 bases between them. CDR3 size: 13 residues. Germline V gene lookup returns CDR1 KGHSH and CDR2 LQKENI. CDR3 sequence (DNA): TGTGCCAGCTCGCGTGAGATCTCCTACGAGCAGTACGTC. It encodes CASSREISYEQYV.

The chain combines TRBV14 with TRBJ1-2, with D maybe TRBD1 (5 bases). Trimming left V 4 bases short and J 4 bases short, with 13 bases between. The CDR3 is made up of 14 amino acids. The V gene's germline CDR1 is SGHDN and CDR2 FVKESK. The CDR3 sequence: CASSLRDGSYGYTF. The CDR3 DNA is TGTGCCAGCAGCCTAAGGGACGGCTCCTATGGCTACACCTTC.

In this sample, this clone turned up once. The chain links TRBV5-1 to TRBJ2-6; 7 nucleotides align to TRBD1. The CDR3 sequence is 16 residues long. Per germline, CDR1 SGHRS and CDR2 YFSETQ. The V and J ends lost 1 base and 1 base, in that order; junction bases with no gene match: 2. The CDR3 is CASSLQGVSGANVLTF. The CDR3 bases are TGCGCCAGCAGCTTGCAGGGGGTATCTGGGGCCAACGTCCTGACTTTC.

J is TRBJ1-2 and V is TRBV30, with D possibly TRBD1 on 5 matching bases. CDR1 is GTSNPN, CDR2 SVGIG, per germline (reference sequence). Trimming cost V 4 bases and J 4 bases, with 16 bases left between them. This CDR3 has 14 residues. The CDR3 DNA is TGTGCCTGGAAAGATAGGGGTCGTGGCTATGGCTACACCTTC. It specifies CAWKDRGRGYGYTF.

The chain uses TRBV5-1 and TRBJ2-1; 12 bases are a match to TRBD2. CDR1 is SGHRS, CDR2 YFSETQ, per germline. V gave up 5 bases and J gave up 9 bases; unmatched junction bases: 12. The CDR3 is 16 amino acids. The CDR3, as DNA: TGCGCCAGCAGGCTGGCCGGGACTAGCGGGCAAGGTGAGCAGTTCTTC. Its protein is CASRLAGTSGQGEQFF.

This sequence joins TRBV4-1 and TRBJ2-5; TRBD2 matches at 11 bases. The ends lost 1 base at V and 2 bases at J; junction bases unmatched: 3. Germline assignment: CDR1 MGHRA and CDR2 YSYEKL. CDR3 length equals 16 residues. The CDR3 reads CASSQALAGGQETQYF. CDR3 DNA sequence: TGCGCCAGCAGCCAAGCTCTAGCGGGGGGTCAAGAGACCCAGTACTTC.

The chain combines TRBV28 with TRBJ2-1, with 10 bases lining up with TRBD2. This CDR3 contains 14 residues. The V and J ends lost 2 bases and 9 bases, in that order; junction bases with no gene match: 4. The germline V gene has CDR1 MDHEN and CDR2 SYDVKM. The CDR3 DNA sequence: TGTGCCAGCAGTTTACTAGCGGGGGCCCTTGAGCAGTTCTTC. Protein sequence: CASSLLAGALEQFF.

This clone occurred a few times. The chain links TRBV10-3 to TRBJ2-2; 8 nucleotides line up with TRBD2. Germline CDR1 ENHRY, CDR2 SYGVKD. The CDR3 contains 16 residues. J gave up 4 bases and V 3 bases, and 7 bases lay outside the gene matches. This chain's CDR3 is CAISDGLAGRTGELFF. CDR3 bases: TGTGCCATCAGTGATGGTCTAGCGGGCCGCACCGGGGAGCTGTTTTTT.

V and J are TRBV3-1 (or the pseudogene TRBV3-2) and TRBJ2-3; D perhaps matches TRBD2 (5 bases). The germline CDR1 and CDR2 sequences are LGHDT and YNNKEL (reference sequence). The V gene lost 2 bases and the J gene lost 4 bases, with 13 bases spanning the gap. This CDR3 spans 15 amino acids. CDR3 amino acids: CASSQMLEAADTQYF. For the CDR3, the DNA is TGTGCCAGCAGCCAAATGTTGGAGGCGGCAGATACGCAGTATTTT.

The chain combines TRBV18 with TRBJ2-7, with D perhaps assigned TRBD1 or TRBD2 (5 bases each). Trimming took off 3 bases at V and 8 bases at J, with 20 bases between the two ends. Germline loops: CDR1 KGHSH, CDR2 LQKENI. There are 15 residues in the CDR3. CDR3 region: CASSPGRPSYFQQYV. CDR3 nucleotide sequence: TGTGCCAGCTCACCGGGACGGCCAAGTTACTTCCAGCAGTACGTC.

The rearrangement joins TRBV30 to TRBJ2-5, with TRBD1 identical over 7 bases. CDR1 is GTSNPN and CDR2 is SVGIG in the germline V gene (reference sequence). V dropped 0 bases and J dropped 4; count of bases not matched to a gene: 2. The CDR3 totals 13 residues. The CDR3 DNA reads as TGTGCCTGGAGTGTACAGGGGTCAGAGACCCAGTACTTC. It yields the protein CAWSVQGSETQYF.

The chain combines TRBV5-4 with TRBJ2-2; D gene unclear. V shed 5 bases and J shed 1 base, with 6 bases lying between them. This CDR3 spans 13 amino acids. The germline CDR1 and CDR2 sequences are SGHNT and YYREEE (reference sequence). The CDR3 nucleotides read TGTGCCAGCAGACGCGGGAACACCGGGGAGCTGTTTTTT. This sequence encodes CASRRGNTGELFF.

The chain combines TRBV5-1 with TRBJ1-1; TRBD1 matches 7 bases. The CDR3 is made up of 15 amino acids. V shed 0 bases and J 0 bases; nucleotides not matched to a gene: 2. The germline V gene has CDR1 SGHRS and CDR2 YFSETQ. The DNA of the CDR3 is TGCGCCAGCAGCTTGGGACAGGGTATGAACACTGAAGCTTTCTTT. Translating it yields CASSLGQGMNTEAFF.

The chain uses TRBV7-8 and TRBJ1-5, with D uncertain. Germline-derived CDR1 and CDR2 are SGHVS and FQNEAQ. This CDR3 contains 13 residues. V lost 3 bases, J lost 1 base, and 4 bases lay in between. CDR3 residues: CASSLDSNQPQHF. CDR3 nucleotide sequence: TGTGCCAGCAGCTTGGACAGCAATCAGCCCCAGCATTTT. The complete variable domain, with remaining parts taken from reference TRBV7-8 and TRBJ1-5, reads GAGVSQSPRYKVAKRGQDVALRCDPISGHVSLFWYQQALGQGPEFLTYFQNEAQLDKSGLPSDRFFAERPEGSVSTLKIQRTQQEDSAVYLCASSLDSNQPQHFGDGTRLSIL.

The gene calls are TRBV29-1 and TRBJ1-1, with D perhaps matching TRBD1 (5 bases). Trimming removed 6 bases from V and 1 base from J, with 12 bases in between. This CDR3 has 13 amino acids. Germline loops: CDR1 SQVTM, CDR2 ANQGSEA. The CDR3 coding sequence is TGCAGCGTCCTGCCGCAGGGGAACACTGAAGCTTTCTTT. Amino acid sequence: CSVLPQGNTEAFF. Full variable domain (missing parts from reference TRBV29-1 and TRBJ1-1): SAVISQKPSRDICQRGTSLTIQCQVDSQVTMMFWYRQQPGQSLTLIATANQGSEATYESGFVIDKFPISRPNLTFSTLTVSNMSPEDSSIYLCSVLPQGNTEAFFGQGTRLTVV.

This clone was seen more than once but under ten times. The chain recombines TRBV25-1 with TRBJ1-5, with D tentatively TRBD1 (5 bases). Between the trimmed V and J ends, which lost 5 bases and 1 base, there was a span of 9 bases. The CDR3 spans 14 residues. Germline V gene lookup returns CDR1 MGHDK and CDR2 SYGVNS. The CDR3: CASSWSGSNQPQHF. The CDR3, as DNA: TGTGCCAGCAGTTGGTCAGGGAGCAATCAGCCCCAGCATTTT.

The table lists this clone with a few counts. The chain couples TRBV24-1 to TRBJ1-5; D is unclear. The germline V gene encodes CDR1 KGHDR and CDR2 SFDVKD. Trimming shortened V by 1 base and J by 7 bases, and 4 bases separated the two germline ends. The CDR3 length is 12 residues. CDR3 in DNA: TGTGCCACCAGTGATTTAGGGCAGCCCCAGCATTTT. This translates into CATSDLGQPQHF.

This clone occurred once. The chain joins TRBV6-5 to TRBJ2-1; TRBD1 is a possible D gene (8 bases). The CDR3 is made up of 14 amino acids. Trimming took 7 bases from V and 12 from J, leaving 22 bases between them. CDR1 and CDR2 (germline): MNHEY, SVGAGI. CDR3 sequence (DNA): TGTGCCAGCATCGAAGGGGGGGACAGGCTCGGGCAGTTCTTC. This codes for CASIEGGDRLGQFF.

V is TRBV5-1 and J is TRBJ1-4, with TRBD1 as a possible D gene (5 bases). The CDR3 spans 14 residues. Germline CDR1 SGHRS, CDR2 YFSETQ. V lost 4 bases and J 4 bases, leaving 11 bases between the germline ends. The CDR3 nucleotides read TGCGCCAGCAGCCAGGACACCTATAATGAAAAACTGTTTTTT. Translating gives CASSQDTYNEKLFF.

The V and J genes are TRBV5-1 and TRBJ2-5; D is unclear. This CDR3 has 11 residues. The germline V gene encodes CDR1 SGHRS and CDR2 YFSETQ. Trimming pared 2 bases from V and 2 bases from J, leaving 1 base between. DNA of the CDR3: TGCGCCAGCAGCTTTCAAGAGACCCAGTACTTC. Translating gives CASSFQETQYF.

This chain links TRBV12-3 or TRBV12-4 with TRBJ2-7; no clear D gene. Trimming stripped 6 bases from V and 7 bases from J, with 10 bases between. This CDR3 comprises 11 residues. CDR3 coding DNA: TGTGCCAGCAGCATGATAGGGGAGCAGTACGTC. Amino acid sequence: CASSMIGEQYV.

V gene TRBV19 combines with J gene TRBJ1-1; TRBD1 agrees at 9 bases. Trimming cost V 4 bases and J 3 bases; bases outside gene matches: 6. The CDR3 length is 15 residues. Germline assignment: CDR1 LNHDA and CDR2 SQIVND (reference sequence). The CDR3 DNA is TGTGCCAGTAGTAGAGACAGGGGGGCGGACACTGAAGCTTTCTTT. Translated: CASSRDRGADTEAFF.

V gene TRBV4-1 combines with J gene TRBJ2-2; D might be TRBD1 (6 bases). The germline CDR1 and CDR2 sequences are MGHRA and YSYEKL. CDR3 length: 15 residues. Between the trimmed V and J ends, which lost 2 bases and 5 bases, there was a span of 12 bases. The CDR3 DNA sequence: TGCGCCAGCAGCCAACGAACAGGGTGGACCGGGGAGCTGTTTTTT. As protein: CASSQRTGWTGELFF.

CDR3 sequence (DNA): TGCGCCAGCAGCTTTGAGGGACGCCTGAACACTGAAGCTTTCTTT. As protein: CASSFEGRLNTEAFF. The chain is built from TRBV5-1 and TRBJ1-1, with D possibly matching TRBD1 (5 bases). CDR1 SGHRS and CDR2 YFSETQ come from the germline V gene. The V gene lost 2 bases and the J gene lost 0 bases, with 11 bases spanning the gap. The CDR3 runs to 15 residues.

V gene TRBV5-6 combines with J gene TRBJ2-5; D is undetermined. Trimming shortened V by 1 base and J by 5 bases, and 6 bases separated the two germline ends. Germline V gene sequence: CDR1 SGHDT, CDR2 YYEEEE. The CDR3 is 12 amino acids. CDR3 residues: CASSLNPETQYF. CDR3 DNA sequence: TGTGCCAGCAGCTTGAATCCGGAGACCCAGTACTTC. Together with reference TRBV5-6 and TRBJ2-5, the CDR3 gives the full variable domain: DAGVTQSPTHLIKTRGQQVTLRCSPKSGHDTVSWYQQALGQGPQFIFQYYEEEERQRGNFPDRFSGHQFPNYSSELNVNALLLGDSALYLCASSLNPETQYFGPGTRLLVL.

The V gene is TRBV5-1, the J gene TRBJ2-1; no firm D call. V dropped 4 bases and J dropped 7 bases, with 9 bases sitting between them. The CDR3 runs 12 residues. Germline-derived CDR1 and CDR2 are SGHRS and YFSETQ. CDR3 sequence reads: CASSINRNEQFF. CDR3 DNA: TGCGCCAGCAGCATAAATAGGAATGAGCAGTTCTTC.